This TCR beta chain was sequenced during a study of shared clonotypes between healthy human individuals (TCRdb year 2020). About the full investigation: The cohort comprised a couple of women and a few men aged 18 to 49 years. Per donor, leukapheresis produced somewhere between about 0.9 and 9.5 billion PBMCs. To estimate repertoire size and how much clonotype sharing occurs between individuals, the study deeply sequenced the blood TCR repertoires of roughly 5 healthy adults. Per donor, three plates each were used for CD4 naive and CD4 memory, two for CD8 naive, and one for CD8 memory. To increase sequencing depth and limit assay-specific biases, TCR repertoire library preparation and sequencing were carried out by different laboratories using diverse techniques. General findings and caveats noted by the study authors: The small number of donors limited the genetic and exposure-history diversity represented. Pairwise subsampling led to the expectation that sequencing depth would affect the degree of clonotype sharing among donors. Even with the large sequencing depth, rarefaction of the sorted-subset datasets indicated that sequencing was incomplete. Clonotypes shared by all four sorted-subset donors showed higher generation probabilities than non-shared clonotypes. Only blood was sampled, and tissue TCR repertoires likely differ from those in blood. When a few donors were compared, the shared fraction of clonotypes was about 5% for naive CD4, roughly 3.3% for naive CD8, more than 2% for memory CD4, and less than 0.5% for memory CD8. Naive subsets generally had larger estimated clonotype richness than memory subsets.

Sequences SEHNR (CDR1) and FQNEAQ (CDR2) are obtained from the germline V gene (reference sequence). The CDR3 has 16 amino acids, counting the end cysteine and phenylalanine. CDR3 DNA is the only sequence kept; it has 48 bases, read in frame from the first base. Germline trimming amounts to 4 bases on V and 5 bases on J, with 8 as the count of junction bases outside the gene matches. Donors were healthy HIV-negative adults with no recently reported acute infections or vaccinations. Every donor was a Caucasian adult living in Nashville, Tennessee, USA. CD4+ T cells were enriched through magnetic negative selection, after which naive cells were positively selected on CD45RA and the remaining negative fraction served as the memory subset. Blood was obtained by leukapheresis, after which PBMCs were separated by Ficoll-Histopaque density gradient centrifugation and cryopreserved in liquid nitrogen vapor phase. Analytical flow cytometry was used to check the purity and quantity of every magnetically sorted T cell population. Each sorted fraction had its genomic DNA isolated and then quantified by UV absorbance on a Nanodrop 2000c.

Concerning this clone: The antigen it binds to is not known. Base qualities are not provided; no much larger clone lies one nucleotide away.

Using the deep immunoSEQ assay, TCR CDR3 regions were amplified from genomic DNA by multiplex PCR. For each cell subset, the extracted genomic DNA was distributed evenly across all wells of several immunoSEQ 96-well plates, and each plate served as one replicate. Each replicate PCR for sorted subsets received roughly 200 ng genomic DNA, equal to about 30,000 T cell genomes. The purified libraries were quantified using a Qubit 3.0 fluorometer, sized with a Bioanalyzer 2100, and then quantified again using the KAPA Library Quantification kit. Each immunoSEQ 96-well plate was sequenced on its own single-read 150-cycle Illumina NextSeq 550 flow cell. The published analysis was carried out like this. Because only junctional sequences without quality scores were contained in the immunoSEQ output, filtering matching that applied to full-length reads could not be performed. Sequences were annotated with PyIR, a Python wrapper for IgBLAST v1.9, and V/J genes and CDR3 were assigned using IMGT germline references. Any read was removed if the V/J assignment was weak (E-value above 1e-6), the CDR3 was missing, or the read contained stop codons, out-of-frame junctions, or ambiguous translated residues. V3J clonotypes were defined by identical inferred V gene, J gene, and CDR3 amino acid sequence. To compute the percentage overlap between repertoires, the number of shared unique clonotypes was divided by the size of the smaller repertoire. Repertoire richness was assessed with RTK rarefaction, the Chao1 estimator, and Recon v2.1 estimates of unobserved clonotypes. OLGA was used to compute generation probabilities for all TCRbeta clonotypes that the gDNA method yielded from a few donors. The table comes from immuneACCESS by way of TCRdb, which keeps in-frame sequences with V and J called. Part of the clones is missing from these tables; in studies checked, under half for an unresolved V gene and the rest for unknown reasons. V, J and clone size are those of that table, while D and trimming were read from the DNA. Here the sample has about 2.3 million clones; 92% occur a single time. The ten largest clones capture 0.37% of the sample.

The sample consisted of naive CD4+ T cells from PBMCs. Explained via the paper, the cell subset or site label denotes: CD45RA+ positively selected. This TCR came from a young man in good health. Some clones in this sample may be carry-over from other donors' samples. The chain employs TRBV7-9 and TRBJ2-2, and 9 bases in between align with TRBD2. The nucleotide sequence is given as TGTGCCAGCAGCTCCCTGGCGGGAGGGCGAACCGGGGAGCTGTTTTTT. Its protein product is CASSSLAGGRTGELFF.